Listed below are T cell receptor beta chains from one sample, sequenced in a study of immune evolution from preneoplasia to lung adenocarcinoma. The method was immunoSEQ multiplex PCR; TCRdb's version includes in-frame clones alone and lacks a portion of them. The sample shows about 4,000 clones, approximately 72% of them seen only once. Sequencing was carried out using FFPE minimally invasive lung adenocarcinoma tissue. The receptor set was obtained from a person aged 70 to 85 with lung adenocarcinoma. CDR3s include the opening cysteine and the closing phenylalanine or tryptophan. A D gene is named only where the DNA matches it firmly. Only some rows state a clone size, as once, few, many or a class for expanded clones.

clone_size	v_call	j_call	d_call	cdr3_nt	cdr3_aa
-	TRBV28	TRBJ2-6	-	TGTGCCAGCAGCTCCGGAGGGGGATACTCTGGGGCCAACGTCCTGACTTTC	CASSSGGGYSGANVLTF
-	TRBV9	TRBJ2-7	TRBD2	TGTGCCAGCAGCGTGACGGGGGCTAGCGGGGACGAGCAGTACTTC	CASSVTGASGDEQYF
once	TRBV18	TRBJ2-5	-	TGTGCCAGCTCACCACGGGGGCAAGAGACCCAGTACTTC	CASSPRGQETQYF
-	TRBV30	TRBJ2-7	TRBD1	TGTGCCTGGAGTGTCTTAGGACAGGGGGCTTCCTACGAGCAGTACTTC	CAWSVLGQGASYEQYF
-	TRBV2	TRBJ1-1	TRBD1	TGTGCCTCCCGGGACAGGGTAGAAACTGAAGCTTTCTTT	CASRDRVETEAFF
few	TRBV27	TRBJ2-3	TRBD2	TGTGCCAGCAGTTTGCGTCCGGCTAGCGGGAAGGGCACAGATACGCAGTATTTT	CASSLRPASGKGTDTQYF
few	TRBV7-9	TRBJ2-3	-	TGTGCCAGCAGCTTCCTGGGGGCCCACCCTAGCACAGATACGCAGTATTTT	CASSFLGAHPSTDTQYF
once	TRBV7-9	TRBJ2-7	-	TGTGCCAGCAGCTTATGGGAAGGCGAGCAGTACTTC	CASSLWEGEQYF
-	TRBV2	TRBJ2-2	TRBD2	TGTGCCAGCAGTCAACTAGCGGGGGGACACACCGGGGAGCTGTTTTTT	CASSQLAGGHTGELFF
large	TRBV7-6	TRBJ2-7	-	TGTGCCAGCAGCTTAGAGGAGGGCTCCTACGAGCAGTACTTC	CASSLEEGSYEQYF
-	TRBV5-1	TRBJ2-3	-	TGCGCCAGCAGCCCGATGGACACGCGAAACACAGATACGCAGTATTTT	CASSPMDTRNTDTQYF
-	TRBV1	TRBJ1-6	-	TGCACCAGCAGCCAAGATTCCGGGACAATTACCTGGGATTCACCCCTCCACTTT	CTSSQDSGTITWDSPLHF
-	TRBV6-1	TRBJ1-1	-	TGTGCCAGCAGTGAAGTTGGGGATGGGACTGAAGCTTTCTTT	CASSEVGDGTEAFF
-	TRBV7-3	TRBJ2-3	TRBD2	TGTGCCAGCAGGCGGGGGGCCAGCACAGATACGCAGTATTTT	CASRRGASTDTQYF
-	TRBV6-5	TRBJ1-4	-	TGTGCCAGCAGGCCTGCCAGGGAGTTCAATGAAAAACTGTTTTTT	CASRPAREFNEKLFF
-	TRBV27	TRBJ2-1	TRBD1	TGTGCCAGCAGTTTATTGACAGGGTGGAACAATGAGCAGTTCTTC	CASSLLTGWNNEQFF
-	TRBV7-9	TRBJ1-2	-	TGTGCCAGCAGCTTAGTTCGCGTGGAAAACTATGGCTACACCTTC	CASSLVRVENYGYTF
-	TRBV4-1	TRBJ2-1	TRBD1	TGCGCCAGCAGCCAAGTGATTATAAAGGGGACAGGGTACGAGCAGTTCTTC	CASSQVIIKGTGYEQFF
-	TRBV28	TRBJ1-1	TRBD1	TGTGCCAGCAGTTTATCCTCTAGGACAGGGAGGGGACGGACTGAAGCTTTCTTT	CASSLSSRTGRGRTEAFF
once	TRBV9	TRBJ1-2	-	TGTGCCAGCAGCGCCGGGACATTCCACTATGGCTACACCTTC	CASSAGTFHYGYTF
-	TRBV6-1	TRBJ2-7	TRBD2	TGTGCCAGCCTGTTAGCGGGAGTTCGCGAGCAGTACTTC	CASLLAGVREQYF
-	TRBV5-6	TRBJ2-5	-	TGTGCCAGCAGCTTGGATTCGGTGGGGCAGTACCAAGAGACCCAGTACTTC	CASSLDSVGQYQETQYF
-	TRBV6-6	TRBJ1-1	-	TGTGCCAGCAGTTACAATTGGGGTAACACTGAAGCTTTCTTT	CASSYNWGNTEAFF
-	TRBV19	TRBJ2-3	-	TGTGCCAGTAGTACTGACCGCACAGATACGCAGTATTTT	CASSTDRTDTQYF
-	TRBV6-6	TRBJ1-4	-	TGTGCCAGCAGTTTTGACAGGCATAGGAAGATTGAAAAACTGTTTTTT	CASSFDRHRKIEKLFF
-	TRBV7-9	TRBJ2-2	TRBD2	TGTGCCAGCAGCCCCCCGGGACTAGCGGGGATAAGAGCCGGGGAGCTGTTTTTT	CASSPPGLAGIRAGELFF